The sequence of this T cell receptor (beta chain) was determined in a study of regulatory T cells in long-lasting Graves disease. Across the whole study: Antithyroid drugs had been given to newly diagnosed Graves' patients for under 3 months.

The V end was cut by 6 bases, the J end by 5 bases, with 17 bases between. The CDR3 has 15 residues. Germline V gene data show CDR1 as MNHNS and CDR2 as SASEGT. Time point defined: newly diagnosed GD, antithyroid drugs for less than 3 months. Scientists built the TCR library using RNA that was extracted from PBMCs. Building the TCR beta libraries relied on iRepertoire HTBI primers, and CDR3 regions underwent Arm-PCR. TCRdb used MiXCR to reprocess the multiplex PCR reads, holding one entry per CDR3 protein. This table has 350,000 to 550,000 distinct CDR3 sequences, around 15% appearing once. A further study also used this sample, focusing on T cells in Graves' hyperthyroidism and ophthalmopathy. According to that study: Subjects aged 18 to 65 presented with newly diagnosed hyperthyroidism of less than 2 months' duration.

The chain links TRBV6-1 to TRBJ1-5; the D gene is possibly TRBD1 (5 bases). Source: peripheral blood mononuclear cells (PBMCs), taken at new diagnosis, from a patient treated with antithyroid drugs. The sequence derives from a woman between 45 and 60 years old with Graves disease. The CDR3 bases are TGTGCCAGCAGGCCTGGATTGGGGGTGGATCAGCCCCAGCATTTT. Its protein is CASRPGLGVDQPQHF.